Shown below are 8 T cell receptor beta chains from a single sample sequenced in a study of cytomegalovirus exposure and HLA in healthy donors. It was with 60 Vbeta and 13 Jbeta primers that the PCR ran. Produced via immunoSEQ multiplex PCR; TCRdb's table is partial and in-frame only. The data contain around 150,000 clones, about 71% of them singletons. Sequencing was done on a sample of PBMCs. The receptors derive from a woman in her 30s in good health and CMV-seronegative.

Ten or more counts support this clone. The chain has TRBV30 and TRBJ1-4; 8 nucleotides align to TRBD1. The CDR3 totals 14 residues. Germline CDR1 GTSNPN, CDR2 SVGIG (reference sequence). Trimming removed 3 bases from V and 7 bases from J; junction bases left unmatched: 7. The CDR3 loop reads CAWSGQGDSEKLFF. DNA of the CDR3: TGTGCCTGGAGCGGACAGGGAGATAGTGAAAAACTGTTTTTT.

CDR3 DNA: TGTGCCAGCAGTGTGAGGGACAGCAACTATGGCTACACCTTC. It is translated as CASSVRDSNYGYTF. This chain links TRBV2 with TRBJ1-2; 7 nucleotides match TRBD1. Trimming at V came to 4 bases and at J to 2 bases, leaving 4 bases not matched to a gene. The CDR3 runs 14 residues. Germline CDR1 reads SNHLY; CDR2 reads FYNNEI.

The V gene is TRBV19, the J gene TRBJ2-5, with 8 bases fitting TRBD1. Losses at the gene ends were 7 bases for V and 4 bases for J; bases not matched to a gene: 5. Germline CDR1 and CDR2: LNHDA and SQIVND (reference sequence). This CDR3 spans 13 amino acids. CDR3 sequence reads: CASTEQGGETQYF. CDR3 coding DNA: TGTGCCAGTACCGAACAGGGGGGAGAGACCCAGTACTTC.

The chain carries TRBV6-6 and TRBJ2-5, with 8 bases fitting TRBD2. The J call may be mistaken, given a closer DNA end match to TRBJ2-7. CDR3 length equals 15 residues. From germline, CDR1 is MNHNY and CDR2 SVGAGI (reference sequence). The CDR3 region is CASSSILLAAYEQYF. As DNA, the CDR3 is TGTGCCAGCAGCAGCATCCTACTAGCGGCCTACGAGCAGTACTTC.

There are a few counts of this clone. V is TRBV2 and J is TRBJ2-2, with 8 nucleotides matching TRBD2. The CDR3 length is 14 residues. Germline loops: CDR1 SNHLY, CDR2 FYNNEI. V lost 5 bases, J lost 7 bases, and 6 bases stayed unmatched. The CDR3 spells CASSTGGAVGELFF. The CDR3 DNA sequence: TGTGCCAGCAGTACCGGGGGGGCCGTCGGGGAGCTGTTTTTT. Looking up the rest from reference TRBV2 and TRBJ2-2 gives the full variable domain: EPEVTQTPSHQVTQMGQEVILRCVPISNHLYFYWYRQILGQKVEFLVSFYNNEISEKSEIFDDQFSVERPDGSNFTLKIRSTKLEDSAMYFCASSTGGAVGELFFGEGSRLTVL.

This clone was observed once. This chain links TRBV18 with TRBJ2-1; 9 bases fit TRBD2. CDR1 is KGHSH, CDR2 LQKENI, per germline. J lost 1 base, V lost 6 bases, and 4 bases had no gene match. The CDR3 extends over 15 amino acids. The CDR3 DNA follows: TGTGCCAGCTCGAACAGCGGGGGGTCCTACAATGAGCAGTTCTTC. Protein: CASSNSGGSYNEQFF.

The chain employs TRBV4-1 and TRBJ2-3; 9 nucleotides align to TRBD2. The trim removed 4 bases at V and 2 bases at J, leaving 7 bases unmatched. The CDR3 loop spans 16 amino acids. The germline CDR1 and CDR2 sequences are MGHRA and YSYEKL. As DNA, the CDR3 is TGCGCCAGCAGCCGGACTAGCGTAAGAAACACAGATACGCAGTATTTT. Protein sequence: CASSRTSVRNTDTQYF.

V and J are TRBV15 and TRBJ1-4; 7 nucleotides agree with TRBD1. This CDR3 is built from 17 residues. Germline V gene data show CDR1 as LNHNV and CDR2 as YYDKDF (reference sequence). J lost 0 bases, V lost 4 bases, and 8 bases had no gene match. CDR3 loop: CATSKGTVITTNEKLFF. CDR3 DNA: TGTGCCACCAGCAAGGGGACAGTGATAACAACTAATGAAAAACTGTTTTTT.